Given below is one T cell receptor beta chain in context. Germline-derived CDR1 and CDR2 are LNHDA and SQIVND (reference sequence). The length of the CDR3 is 13 residues. Between the trimmed V and J ends, which lost 8 bases and 5 bases, there was a span of 13 bases. The repertoire was sequenced with immunoSEQ multiplex PCR; TCRdb's copy has only in-frame clones and lacks some. The sample contains around 450,000 clones, 75% to 90% of which appear only once. This specimen belongs to a study of blood T cell repertoires in COVID-19. Study at large: Both acute and convalescent COVID-19 samples were obtained from the United States, Italy and Spain.

The age range of participants was about 18 to 89 years, with residence in some 25 US areas. J is TRBJ1-5 and V is TRBV19; no clear D. The TCR comes from a woman younger than 35 who had recovered from COVID-19. Sequencing used PBMCs or T cells enriched from blood (not recorded which). The CDR3 region has the DNA TGTGCCAGTGGCCGCGACGGAGATCAGCCCCAGCATTTT. It specifies CASGRDGDQPQHF.